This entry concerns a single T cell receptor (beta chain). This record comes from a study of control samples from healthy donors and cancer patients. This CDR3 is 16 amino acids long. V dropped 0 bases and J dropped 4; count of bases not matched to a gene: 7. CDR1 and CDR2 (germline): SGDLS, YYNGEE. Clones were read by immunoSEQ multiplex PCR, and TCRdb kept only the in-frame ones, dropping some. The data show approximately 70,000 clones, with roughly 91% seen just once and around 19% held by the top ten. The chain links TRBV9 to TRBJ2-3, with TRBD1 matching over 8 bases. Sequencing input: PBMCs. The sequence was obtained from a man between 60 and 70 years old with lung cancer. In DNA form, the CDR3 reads TGTGCCAGCAGCGTAGGTCAGGGGGCCTTGGCAGATACGCAGTATTTT. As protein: CASSVGQGALADTQYF.